This T cell receptor (beta chain) was recorded in a study of shared T cell receptors in the human thymus (dated by TCRdb to the early 2020s). About the investigation overall: The study examined how self-reactive, shared T-cell receptor alpha chains are generated in the human thymus.

From a lookup of the germline V gene, CDR1 and CDR2 are LGHNA and YNFKEQ. Taken from cysteine to phenylalanine, the CDR3 has 14 residues. Kept here is only the CDR3 DNA, which spans 42 bases and is read in frame from base 1. The junction carries 8 bases between V and J, which are trimmed by 0 bases and 2 bases respectively. A note on this clone: This receptor's antigen is unknown. Base quality data are lacking; no much larger clone is found one base away.

To prepare the library, the immunoSEQ multiplex PCR assay was applied. Entries here come from immuneACCESS through TCRdb and include only in-frame sequences with V and J called. Some clones fail to appear in such tables; in the studies checked, an unresolved V gene covers under half of the shortfall, and the cause of the remainder is unknown. The sample has some 660,000 clones on record, around 87% of them singletons. About 0.0094% of the sample rests with the top ten. The sample was also reused in another study, on human thymus T cells. The second study, in turn, reports: Donors were immunologically healthy infants undergoing open corrective cardiac surgery for congenital heart defects in Finland. The thymus tissue came from surgical resects taken out during corrective cardiac surgery. Both the thymic and the peripheral blood repertoires appeared to show biased V and J gene segment usage. The related research found that thymic TCR repertoires overlapped highly between unrelated individuals. The study described the TCR alpha and beta repertoires in fewer than 10 infant thymus samples and a handful of matching peripheral blood samples. The infant donors were about 7 to 250 days old, and the cohort included several males and two females. After being mechanically released from the tissue, thymocytes were kept at -70 degrees C in pellets of about 9-34 million cells. Genomic DNA was extracted from frozen cell pellets with a QIAsymphony instrument. The immunoSEQ multiplex PCR assay was used to amplify the TCRB and TCRAD loci from a standardized amount of quality-controlled genomic DNA. Amplicons spanned the V(D)J region at a length sufficient to cover the CDR3 and identify V and J genes. The amplicons were sequenced on an Illumina platform via the commercial immunoSEQ service. Primer bias and sequencing errors were corrected as previously described, and TCRAD and TCRB were defined on the basis of the IMGT database. immunoSEQ Analyzer 3.0 and VDJTools were used for repertoire analysis, which covered basic statistics, V/J segment usage, diversity estimates, rarefaction and pairwise overlap. Chao1, ChaoE, Efron-Thisted, Shannon and inverse Simpson indices were used to estimate diversity, which was also estimated on datasets down-sampled to the smallest sample. Repertoire overlap used strict matching of CDR3 nucleotide sequence, V gene and J gene, with Jaccard-based multidimensional scaling clustering. On average, roughly 800,000 unique TCRB clonotypes were obtained from thymus samples, compared with approximately 80,000 from blood samples.

The sequence came from a boy less than two years old with a congenital heart defect. Donor details come from another sample of the same person, matched by shared clones. The specimen was thymocytes. Rearrangement joined TRBV4-2 to TRBJ2-7; the D gene is possibly TRBD2, with 5 bases matching. In nucleotides, the sequence is TGTGCCAGCAGCCAAGATCTACTAGCCTACGAGCAGTACTTC. This encodes CASSQDLLAYEQYF.